The following is a T cell receptor beta chain sequence with its context. This specimen belongs to a study of long-term antiretroviral therapy in people with HIV. The authors ran the immunoSEQ assay, v3.0, at survey level. Profiling relied on immunoSEQ multiplex PCR, and the TCRdb table lists in-frame clones only, not all of them. The sample includes more than 35,000 clones, around 94% of them seen just once. This CDR3 has 15 amino acids. V was pared by 6 bases and J by 0 bases, with 13 bases between. Germline loops: CDR1 SNHLY, CDR2 FYNNEI. This TCR came from a woman in her forties or fifties with HIV. The chain is built from TRBV2 and TRBJ2-3, with D tentatively TRBD1 or TRBD2 (5 bases each). The sample was unsorted PBMCs, taken 4.1 years after starting antiretroviral therapy. The CDR3: CASRLAGASTDTQYF. In DNA form, the CDR3 reads TGTGCCAGCAGGTTAGCCGGGGCTAGCACAGATACGCAGTATTTT.